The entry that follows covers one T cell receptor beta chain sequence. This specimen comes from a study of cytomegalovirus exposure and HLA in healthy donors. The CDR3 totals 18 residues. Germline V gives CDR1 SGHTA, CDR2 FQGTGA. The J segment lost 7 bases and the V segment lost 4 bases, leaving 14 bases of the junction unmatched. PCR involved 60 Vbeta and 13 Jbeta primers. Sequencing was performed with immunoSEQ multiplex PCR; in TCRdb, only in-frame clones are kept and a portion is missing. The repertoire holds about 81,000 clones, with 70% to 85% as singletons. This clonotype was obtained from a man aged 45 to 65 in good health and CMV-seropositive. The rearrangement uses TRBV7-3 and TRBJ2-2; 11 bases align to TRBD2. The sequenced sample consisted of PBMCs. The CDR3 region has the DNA TGTGCCAGCAGCTCCCCCTGGGGTAGCGGGAGGGACGACGGGGAGCTGTTTTTT. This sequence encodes CASSSPWGSGRDDGELFF.